Detailed here is one TCR beta chain. The antigen is unknown. Data came from immunoSEQ multiplex PCR; TCRdb stores just in-frame clones and leaves some out. The sample carries about 51,000 clones, around 81% recorded once. Sampled blood was obtained at baseline, cycle 4 day 1, and cycle 7 day 1. This record comes from a study of OX40 agonist ivuxolimab in advanced cancers. Background on the study: Patients were given ivuxolimab, an antibody that agonizes OX40 (CD134). Melanoma, hepatocellular carcinoma, head and neck or renal cell cancer occurred in dose-escalation patients. Whole-study findings and limits: On average, CD8+ T cells had more expanded clones than CD4+.

Germline V gene data show CDR1 as LNHNV and CDR2 as YYDKDF (reference sequence). The CDR3 runs to 14 residues. V was cut by 7 bases and J by 4 bases, with 14 bases left in between. This TCR derives from an adult with an advanced solid tumor such as melanoma, head and neck, liver or kidney cancer. Source: CD4+ or CD8+ T cells sorted from blood, taken in a trial of the OX40 agonist ivuxolimab. V is TRBV15 and J is TRBJ2-1, with D perhaps TRBD1 or TRBD2 (6 bases each). The CDR3 region has the DNA TGTGCCACCAACCAAGGGGGGTGGTACAATGAGCAGTTCTTC. This gives the protein CATNQGGWYNEQFF. Variable domain in full (rest from reference TRBV15 and TRBJ2-1): DAMVIQNPRYQVTQFGKPVTLSCSQTLNHNVMYWYQQKSSQAPKLLFHYYDKDFNNEADTPDNFQSRRPNTSFCFLDIRSPGLGDTAMYLCATNQGGWYNEQFFGPGTRLTVL.